The clone carrying this TCR beta chain is a singleton in its sample. The identical CDR3 is also encoded by other nucleotide sequences in the sample. This entry belongs to a study of memory CD4+ T cells and cytomegalovirus serostatus. Sequencing used immunoSEQ multiplex PCR; TCRdb keeps in-frame clones, though not all of them. Of tens of thousands of clones listed, just over 75% are singletons. The sort gate was single viable CD3+CD4+CD8-CD45RO+ cells for memory CD4+ T cells. The CDR3 consists of 13 residues. Trimming removed 3 bases from V and 2 bases from J, with 4 bases in between. Germline V CDR1 and CDR2: SGHAT, FQNNGV.

This chain joins TRBV11-2 and TRBJ1-4; no clear D gene. The source material was memory CD4+ T cells from blood. The TCR originated in an adult in good health and CMV-seronegative. DNA for the CDR3: TGTGCCAGCAGCTTGTCTACTAATGAAAAACTGTTTTTT. This translates into CASSLSTNEKLFF.